These T cell receptor beta chains were read from a single sample in a study of T cells after yellow fever vaccination. A single record per CDR3 protein comes from TCRdb applying MiXCR to the 5' RACE reads. In the table there are hundreds of thousands of distinct CDR3 sequences, 21% of which are singletons. The sample in question was PBMCs, obtained around 3 weeks after the first yellow fever vaccination. These receptors were obtained from a man in his late teens or twenties who received the YFV17D yellow fever vaccine. Each CDR3 is given with its conserved first and last residue. Each record gives: J gene, clone size, D gene, V gene, CDR3 length, CDR3 protein, CDR3 DNA. A D gene is named only where the DNA matches it firmly. Some rows have no size entry. The others give once, few or many, or a class for an expanded clone.

TRBJ1-5 . . TRBV5-5 15 CASSPSEGVRQPQHF TGTGCCAGCAGCCCCTCAGAGGGCGTCAGGCAGCCCCAGCATTTT
TRBJ2-5 many TRBD2 TRBV5-6 13 CASSLAGEQTQYF TGTGCCAGCAGCTTAGCGGGGGAGCAGACCCAGTACTTC
TRBJ1-1 . . TRBV4-2 16 CASSQLRTDKNTEAFF TGTGCCAGCAGCCAATTAAGGACAGACAAGAACACTGAAGCTTTCTTT
TRBJ2-5 . . TRBV20-1 13 CSARGQVSGTQYF TGCAGTGCTAGAGGACAGGTGTCTGGGACCCAGTACTTC
TRBJ2-3 few TRBD2 TRBV7-2 17 CASSPFGGAGGTDTQYF TGTGCCAGCAGCCCGTTCGGAGGAGCGGGAGGCACAGATACGCAGTATTTT
TRBJ2-2 . TRBD1 TRBV7-8 16 CASSLAQGASTGELFF TGTGCCAGCAGCTTAGCTCAGGGGGCGAGCACCGGGGAGCTGTTTTTT
TRBJ2-2 . . TRBV10-2 15 CASARVGLNTGELFF TGCGCCAGCGCCCGGGTGGGTCTGAACACCGGGGAGCTGTTTTTT
TRBJ2-3 . TRBD2 TRBV18 16 CASSPPGSGGTDTQYF TGTGCCAGCTCACCACCGGGCAGCGGGGGCACAGATACGCAGTATTTT
TRBJ1-6 few TRBD1 TRBV12-3/TRBV12-4 14 CASRKTGSDSPLHF TGTGCCAGCAGGAAGACAGGGTCGGATTCACCCCTCCACTTT
TRBJ2-2 . TRBD2 TRBV10-3 13 CVASGTNTGELFF TGTGTCGCTAGCGGAACGAACACCGGGGAGCTGTTTTTT
TRBJ2-3 few . TRBV9 15 CASSVGVYPPDTQYF TGTGCCAGCAGCGTAGGGGTCTACCCCCCAGATACGCAGTATTTT
TRBJ1-5 . . TRBV20-1 14 CSARVAGREQPQHF TGCAGTGCTAGAGTAGCGGGGCGCGAGCAGCCCCAGCATTTT
TRBJ1-4 few . TRBV5-6 13 CASSLPAEEKLFF TGTGCCAGCAGCTTGCCCGCGGAGGAAAAACTGTTTTTT
TRBJ1-5 . . TRBV9 14 CASSVGPFNQPQHF TGTGCCAGCAGCGTAGGACCTTTCAATCAGCCCCAGCATTTT
TRBJ2-1 few TRBD1 TRBV28 15 CASSRYSDRGNEQFF TGTGCCAGCAGTCGTTATTCGGACAGGGGCAATGAGCAGTTCTTC
TRBJ1-5 . . TRBV7-2 16 CASSLASGFSNQPQHF TGTGCCAGCAGCTTAGCTTCGGGATTTAGCAATCAGCCCCAGCATTTT
TRBJ1-2 . . TRBV18 14 CASSPDLTNYGYTF TGTGCCAGCTCACCCGATCTCACTAACTATGGCTACACCTTC
TRBJ1-2 . . TRBV7-2 13 CASSLAPNYGYTF TGTGCCAGCAGCTTAGCGCCTAACTATGGCTACACCTTC
TRBJ1-1 . . TRBV4-1 15 CASSQPRSMNTEAFF TGCGCCAGCAGCCAACCCAGGTCGATGAACACTGAAGCTTTCTTT
TRBJ1-3 . TRBD1 TRBV3-1 16 CASSLPGTGIGNTIYF TGTGCCAGCAGCCTACCAGGGACAGGGATCGGAAACACCATATATTTT
TRBJ2-4 . . TRBV19 16 CASSISDGGAKNIQYF TGTGCCAGTAGTATTTCTGACGGGGGAGCCAAAAACATTCAGTACTTC
TRBJ1-1 many . TRBV10-3 15 CAPLGGTPFITEAFF TGTGCCCCCCTGGGGGGGACCCCATTTATCACTGAAGCTTTCTTT
TRBJ1-2 . . TRBV12-3/TRBV12-4 16 CASSPGPLGVGYGYTF TGTGCCAGCAGTCCGGGACCCCTTGGGGTTGGCTATGGCTACACCTTC
TRBJ2-1 many TRBD2 TRBV5-1 15 CASSLGGGALDEQFF TGCGCCAGCAGCTTGGGCGGGGGGGCTTTGGATGAGCAGTTCTTC
TRBJ2-5 . . TRBV4-1 15 CASSLPGGTRETQYF TGCGCCAGCAGCCTTCCTGGGGGGACCCGGGAGACCCAGTACTTC
TRBJ1-2 . TRBD1 TRBV12-3/TRBV12-4 16 CASSFDRASLSYGYTF TGTGCCAGCAGTTTTGACAGGGCCAGTCTATCCTATGGCTACACCTTC
TRBJ1-5 few . TRBV4-1 17 CASSQDPKGGVRQPQHF TGCGCCAGCAGCCAAGATCCAAAGGGAGGGGTTCGTCAGCCCCAGCATTTT
TRBJ2-2 many TRBD2 TRBV5-1 15 CASSPSGTNTGELFF TGCGCCAGCAGCCCGAGCGGGACGAACACCGGGGAGCTGTTTTTT
TRBJ1-4 few . TRBV9 16 CASSARLGLGDEKLFF TGTGCCAGCAGCGCCCGATTGGGGTTAGGGGATGAAAAACTGTTTTTT
TRBJ2-1 . TRBD2 TRBV11-2 14 CASMQRGKKNEQFF TGTGCCAGCATGCAGCGGGGAAAGAAAAATGAGCAGTTCTTC
TRBJ1-5 . TRBD1 TRBV27 14 CASSRQGRAQPQHF TGTGCCAGCAGTCGACAGGGACGGGCTCAGCCCCAGCATTTT
TRBJ1-1 few . TRBV5-1 14 CASSLISLGGEAFF TGCGCCAGCAGCTTGATTTCTCTCGGGGGCGAAGCTTTCTTT
TRBJ2-5 few . TRBV20-1 15 CSAFGPRASKETQYF TGCAGTGCTTTCGGGCCTAGGGCATCCAAAGAGACCCAGTACTTC